The entry below describes one TCR beta chain. These data belong to a study of blood T cell repertoires in COVID-19. Across the whole study: Researchers got acute and convalescent COVID-19 samples from the United States, Italy and Spain. Sample material is recorded as cDNA or gDNA derived from T cells, B-cell-depleted T cells, or PBMCs.

Original analysis: It was from reference gene primer amplification that nucleated cell counts were estimated. Sequenced by immunoSEQ multiplex PCR; TCRdb stores in-frame clones only, minus some. V, J and clone size are taken as reported in that table, and D and trimming were inferred from the DNA itself. Here the sample spans 52,000 or so clones, roughly nine tenths being singletons. Germline V gene lookup returns CDR1 MNHNY and CDR2 SVGAGI (reference sequence). CDR3 length: 14 residues. V lost 2 bases and J lost 4, with 10 bases in between. Sequenced material: peripheral blood. The receptor was derived from a woman in her seventies with active COVID-19. The chain links TRBV6-6 to TRBJ2-3; D is perhaps TRBD1 (6 bases). This CDR3 is CASSYDRQADTQYF. The CDR3 DNA follows: TGTGCCAGCAGTTACGACAGGCAAGCAGATACGCAGTATTTT.